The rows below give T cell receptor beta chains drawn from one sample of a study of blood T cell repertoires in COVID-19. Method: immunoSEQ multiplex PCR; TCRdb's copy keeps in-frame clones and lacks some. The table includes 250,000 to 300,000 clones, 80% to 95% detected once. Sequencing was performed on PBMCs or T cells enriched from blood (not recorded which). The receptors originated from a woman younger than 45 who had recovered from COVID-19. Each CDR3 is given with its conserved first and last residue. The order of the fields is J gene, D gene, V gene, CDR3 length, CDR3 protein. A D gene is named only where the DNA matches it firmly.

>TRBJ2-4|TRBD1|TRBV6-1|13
CASSETGLNIQYF
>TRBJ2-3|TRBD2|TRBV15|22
CATSRSRGASGSMEYTADTQYF
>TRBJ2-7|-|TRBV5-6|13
CASSLATRDEQYF
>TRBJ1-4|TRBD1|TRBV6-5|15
CASSSKGQGNEKLFF
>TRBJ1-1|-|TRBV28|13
CASSSGQHTEAFF
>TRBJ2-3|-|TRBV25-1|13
CASGFAGTDTQYF
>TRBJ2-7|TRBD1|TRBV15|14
CAVKQGQGSYEQYF
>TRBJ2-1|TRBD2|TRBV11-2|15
CASSLDSGIRDEQFF
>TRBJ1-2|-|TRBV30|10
CAWTTGGYTF
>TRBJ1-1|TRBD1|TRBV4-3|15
CASSQMPGTVTEAFF
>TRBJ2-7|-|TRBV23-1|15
CASPRDLTGARVQYF
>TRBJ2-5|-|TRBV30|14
CAWKSAREEETQYF
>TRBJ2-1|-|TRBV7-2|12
CASSSSGNEQFF
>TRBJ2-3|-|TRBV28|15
CASSSSNLNTDTQYF
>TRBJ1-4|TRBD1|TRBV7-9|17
CASSFTGTGGPGEKLFF
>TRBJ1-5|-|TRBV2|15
CASGATGDRNQPQHF
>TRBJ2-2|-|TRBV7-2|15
CASSLMQGRTGELFF
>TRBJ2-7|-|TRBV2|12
CASSGGSYEQYF
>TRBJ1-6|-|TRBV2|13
CASSTGTSSPLHF
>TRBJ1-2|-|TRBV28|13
CASSKQGTRGYTF
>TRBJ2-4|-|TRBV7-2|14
CASSFDLGAAIQYF
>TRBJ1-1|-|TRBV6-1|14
CASSERGRGSEAFF